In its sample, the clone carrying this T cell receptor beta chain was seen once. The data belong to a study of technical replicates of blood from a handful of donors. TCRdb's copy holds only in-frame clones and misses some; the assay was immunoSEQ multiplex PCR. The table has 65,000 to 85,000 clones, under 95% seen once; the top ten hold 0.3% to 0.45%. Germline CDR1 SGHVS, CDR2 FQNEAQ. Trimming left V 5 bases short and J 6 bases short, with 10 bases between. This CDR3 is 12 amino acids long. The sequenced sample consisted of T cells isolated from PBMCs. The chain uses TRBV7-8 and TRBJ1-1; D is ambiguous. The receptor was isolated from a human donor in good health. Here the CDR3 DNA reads TGTGCCAGCAGCCCGACAATCCCTGAAGCTTTCTTT. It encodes CASSPTIPEAFF.